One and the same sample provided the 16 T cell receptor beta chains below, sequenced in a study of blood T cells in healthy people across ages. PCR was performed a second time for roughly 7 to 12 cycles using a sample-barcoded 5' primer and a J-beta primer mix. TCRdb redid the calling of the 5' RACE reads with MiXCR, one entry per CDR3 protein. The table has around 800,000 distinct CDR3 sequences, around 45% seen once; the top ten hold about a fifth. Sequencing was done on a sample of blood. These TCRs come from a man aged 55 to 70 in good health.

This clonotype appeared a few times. The CDR3 region is CAWSQGAQETQYF. Here the CDR3 DNA reads TGTGCCTGGAGTCAAGGGGCCCAAGAGACCCAGTACTTC. The chain has TRBV30 and TRBJ2-5, with D maybe TRBD1 (5 bases). V was pared by 2 bases and J by 1 base, with 8 bases between. Germline-derived CDR1 and CDR2 are GTSNPN and SVGIG (reference sequence). The CDR3 loop spans 13 amino acids.

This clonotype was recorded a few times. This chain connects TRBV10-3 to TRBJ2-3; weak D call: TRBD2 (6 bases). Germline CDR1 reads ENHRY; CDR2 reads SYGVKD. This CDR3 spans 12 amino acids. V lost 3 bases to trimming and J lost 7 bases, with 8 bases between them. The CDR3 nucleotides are TGTGCCATCAGTGAAGGGACTTATACGCAGTATTTT. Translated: CAISEGTYTQYF.

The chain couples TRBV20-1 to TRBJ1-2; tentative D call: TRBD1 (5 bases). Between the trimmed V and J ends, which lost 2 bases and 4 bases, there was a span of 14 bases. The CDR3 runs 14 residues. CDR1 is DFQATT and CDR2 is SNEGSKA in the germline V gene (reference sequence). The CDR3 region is CSARSGEGGYGYTF. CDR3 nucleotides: TGCAGTGCTAGATCGGGGGAGGGCGGCTATGGCTACACCTTC.

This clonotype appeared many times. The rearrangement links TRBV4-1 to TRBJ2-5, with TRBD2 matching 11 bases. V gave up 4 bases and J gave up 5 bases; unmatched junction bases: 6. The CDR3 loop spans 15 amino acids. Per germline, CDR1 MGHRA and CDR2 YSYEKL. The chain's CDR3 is CASSRLAGPGETQYF. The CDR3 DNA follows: TGCGCCAGCAGCCGACTAGCGGGGCCCGGGGAGACCCAGTACTTC.

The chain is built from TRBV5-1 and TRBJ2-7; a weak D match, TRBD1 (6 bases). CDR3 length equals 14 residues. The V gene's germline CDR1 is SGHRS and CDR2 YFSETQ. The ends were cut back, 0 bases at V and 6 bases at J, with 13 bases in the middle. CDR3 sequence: CASSLAGTTGEQYF. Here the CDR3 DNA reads TGCGCCAGCAGCTTGGCCGGGACAACAGGCGAGCAGTACTTC.

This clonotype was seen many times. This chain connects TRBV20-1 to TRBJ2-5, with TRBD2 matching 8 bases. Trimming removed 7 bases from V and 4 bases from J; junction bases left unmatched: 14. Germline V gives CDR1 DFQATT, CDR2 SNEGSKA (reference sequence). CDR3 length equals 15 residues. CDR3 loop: CSVNSQGGGRETQYF. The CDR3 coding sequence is TGCAGTGTCAACTCCCAGGGCGGGGGGAGAGAGACCCAGTACTTC.

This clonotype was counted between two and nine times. DNA for the CDR3: TGCGCCAGCAGCCAAGATCCCGCCCTCAGGGAGAACACTGAAGCTTTCTTT. This gives the protein CASSQDPALRENTEAFF. This chain uses TRBV4-1 with TRBJ1-1; maybe TRBD1 (5 bases). CDR1 and CDR2 (germline): MGHRA, YSYEKL. V was shortened by 0 bases and J by 1 base, with 15 bases between the two germline ends. This CDR3 region has 17 residues.

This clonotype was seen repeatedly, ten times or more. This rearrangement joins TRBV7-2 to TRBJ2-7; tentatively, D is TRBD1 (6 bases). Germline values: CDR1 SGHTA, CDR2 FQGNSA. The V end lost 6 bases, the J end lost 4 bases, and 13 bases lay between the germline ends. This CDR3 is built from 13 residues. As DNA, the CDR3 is TGTGCCAGCAGGACAGGTCTTGGATACGAGCAGTACTTC. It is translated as CASRTGLGYEQYF.

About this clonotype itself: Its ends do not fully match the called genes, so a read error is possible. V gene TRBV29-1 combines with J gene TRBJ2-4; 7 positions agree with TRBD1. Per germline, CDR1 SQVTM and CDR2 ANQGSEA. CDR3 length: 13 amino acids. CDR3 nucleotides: TGCAGTACAATGACAGGGACCAAAAACATTCGGTACTTC. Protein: CSTMTGTKNIRYF.

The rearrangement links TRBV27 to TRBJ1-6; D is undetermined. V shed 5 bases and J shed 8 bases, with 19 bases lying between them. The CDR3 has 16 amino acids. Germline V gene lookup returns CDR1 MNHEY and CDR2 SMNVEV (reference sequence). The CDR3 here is CASSPRTGTRYSPLHF. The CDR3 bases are TGTGCCAGCAGTCCCCGGACGGGTACCAGGTATTCACCCCTCCACTTT.

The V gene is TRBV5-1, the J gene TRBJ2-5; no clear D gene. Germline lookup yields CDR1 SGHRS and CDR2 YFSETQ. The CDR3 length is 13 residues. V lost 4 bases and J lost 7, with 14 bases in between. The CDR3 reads CASSRGTKGTQYF. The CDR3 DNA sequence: TGCGCCAGCAGCCGCGGTACTAAAGGGACCCAGTACTTC. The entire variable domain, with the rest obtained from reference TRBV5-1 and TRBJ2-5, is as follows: KAGVTQTPRYLIKTRGQQVTLSCSPISGHRSVSWYQQTPGQGLQFLFEYFSETQRNKGNFPGRFSGRQFSNSRSEMNVSTLELGDSALYLCASSRGTKGTQYFGPGTRLLVL.

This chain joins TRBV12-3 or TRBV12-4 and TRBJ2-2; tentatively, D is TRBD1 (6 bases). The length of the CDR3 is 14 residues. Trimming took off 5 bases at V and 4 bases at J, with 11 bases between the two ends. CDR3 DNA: TGTGCCAGCAGTGGGGACATTCGCACCGGGGAGCTGTTTTTT. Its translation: CASSGDIRTGELFF.

CDR3 nucleotide sequence: TGTGCCAGCTCCCCAAGAGGCGGGGGAGAGCAGTACTTC. This encodes CASSPRGGGEQYF. J is TRBJ2-5 and V is TRBV18; 7 positions match TRBD2. The junction had 12 bases not matched to a gene; V was cut back by 6 bases and J by 11 bases. Germline CDR1 reads KGHSH; CDR2 reads LQKENI. This CDR3 is 13 amino acids long.

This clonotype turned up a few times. CDR3 DNA sequence: TGCGCCAGCAGCCAAGGTACAGGCCTGAATTCACCCCTCCACTTT. It specifies CASSQGTGLNSPLHF. The chain couples TRBV4-3 to TRBJ1-6; a possible D gene is TRBD1 (5 bases). The length of the CDR3 is 15 residues. The germline V gene encodes CDR1 LGHNA and CDR2 YSLEER. The V end was cut by 1 base, the J end by 7 bases, with 11 bases between.

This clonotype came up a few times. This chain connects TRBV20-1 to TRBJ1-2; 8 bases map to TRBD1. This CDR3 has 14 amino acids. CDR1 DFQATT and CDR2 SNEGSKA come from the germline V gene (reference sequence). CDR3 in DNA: TGCAATGTAAAACTTCAGGGGGCAGTCTATGGCTACACCTTC. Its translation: CNVKLQGAVYGYTF.

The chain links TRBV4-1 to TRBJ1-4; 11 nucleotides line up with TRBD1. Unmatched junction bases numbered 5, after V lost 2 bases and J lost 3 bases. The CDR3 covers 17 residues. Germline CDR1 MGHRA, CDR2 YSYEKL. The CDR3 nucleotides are TGCGCCAGCAGCCAAATCCGGGACAGGGGGGCTAATGAAAAACTGTTTTTT. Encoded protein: CASSQIRDRGANEKLFF.